These T cell receptor beta chains were read from a single sample in a study of T cells in Graves' hyperthyroidism and ophthalmopathy. TCRdb re-analysed the multiplex PCR reads in MiXCR, keeping a single row per CDR3 protein. This table has 450,000 to 650,000 distinct CDR3 sequences, about a sixth appearing once. The sequencing input was blood. Receptors originate from a woman between 18 and 30 years old with Graves' ophthalmopathy. Each CDR3 is given with its conserved first and last residue. The D gene is left open where the match is weak. Where a row states a size, it is once, few, many or the class of an expanded clone; other rows omit it.

few	TRBV6-1	NA	TRBJ1-3	CAAFSGLSGNTIYF	TGTGCCGCCTTCTCAGGCCTCTCTGGAAACACCATATATTTT
few	TRBV4-1	NA	TRBJ2-3	CASSQEVPKKGGLNTQYF	TGCGCCAGCAGCCAAGAGGTCCCTAAAAAGGGGGGGTTGAATACGCAGTATTTT
many	TRBV3-1	TRBD2	TRBJ2-7	CASTGERDYEQYF	TGTGCCAGCACCGGGGAGCGGGACTACGAGCAGTACTTC
few	TRBV5-1	NA	TRBJ1-2	CASSLEPGAYGYTF	TGCGCCAGCAGCTTGGAGCCGGGGGCCTATGGCTACACCTTC
NA	TRBV5-8	TRBD1	TRBJ1-4	CASSFRTGQSNEKLFF	TGTGCCAGCAGCTTTCGAACGGGACAGAGTAATGAAAAACTGTTTTTT
many	TRBV11-2	TRBD2	TRBJ2-3	CASSLSSGGVDTQYF	TGTGCCAGCAGCTTATCTAGCGGGGGGGTAGATACGCAGTATTTT
many	TRBV5-1	NA	TRBJ1-1	CASSREYSQGEAFF	TGCGCCAGCAGCCGTGAATATTCCCAGGGGGAAGCTTTCTTT
many	TRBV3-1	NA	TRBJ2-3	CASSQGKGQSTDTQYF	TGTGCCAGCAGCCAAGGCAAAGGGCAAAGCACAGATACGCAGTATTTT
NA	TRBV3-1	NA	TRBJ2-5	CASSQPGDWETQYF	TGTGCCAGCAGCCAACCGGGGGATTGGGAGACCCAGTACTTC
few	TRBV20-1	NA	TRBJ2-7	CSARTPLSYEQYF	TGCAGTGCTAGGACCCCCCTAAGTTACGAGCAGTACTTC
NA	TRBV30	NA	TRBJ1-1	CAWRMAGAPEAFF	TGTGCCTGGAGGATGGCAGGGGCCCCTGAAGCTTTCTTT
few	TRBV4-1	NA	TRBJ2-1	CASSRSFSEQFF	TGCGCCAGCAGCCGCTCCTTTAGTGAGCAGTTCTTC
many	TRBV6-1	TRBD1	TRBJ1-5	CASSASGTATNQPQHF	TGTGCCAGCAGTGCCTCCGGGACAGCCACCAATCAGCCCCAGCATTTT
NA	TRBV7-9	NA	TRBJ2-5	CASSSSSREETQYF	TGTGCCAGCAGCTCGTCCTCTAGAGAAGAGACCCAGTACTTC
many	TRBV11-2	NA	TRBJ1-2	CASSLDRNPNYGYTF	TGTGCCAGCAGCCTGGACAGAAATCCGAACTATGGCTACACCTTC
few	TRBV19	TRBD1	TRBJ1-6	CASSGQGATLHF	TGTGCCAGTAGTGGACAGGGGGCGACCCTCCACTTT
NA	TRBV20-1	TRBD2	TRBJ2-1	CSAPASGDNEQFF	TGCAGTGCCCCCGCTAGCGGTGACAATGAGCAGTTCTTC
NA	TRBV7-3	NA	TRBJ2-7	CASSLHPGPYEQYF	TGTGCCAGCAGCTTACATCCAGGGCCCTACGAGCAGTACTTC
few	TRBV9	NA	TRBJ1-3	CASSPAGYSGNTIYF	TGTGCCAGCAGCCCGGCCGGTTACTCTGGAAACACCATATATTTT
many	TRBV29-1	NA	TRBJ2-5	CSVTTLEGETQYF	TGCAGCGTCACGACACTAGAGGGGGAGACCCAGTACTTC
few	TRBV6-1	NA	TRBJ2-7	CASSGILAQDRAYEQYF	TGTGCCAGCAGCGGGATCCTTGCTCAGGATAGGGCCTACGAGCAGTACTTC
many	TRBV4-2	NA	TRBJ1-1	CASSQDPDTEAFF	TGTGCCAGCAGCCAAGATCCGGACACTGAAGCTTTCTTT
many	TRBV20-1	TRBD1	TRBJ2-7	CSAREPGTGYAYEQYF	TGCAGTGCTAGAGAGCCCGGGACAGGATATGCCTACGAGCAGTACTTC
NA	TRBV28	TRBD1	TRBJ2-7	CASSLTLTGILYEQYF	TGTGCCAGCAGTTTAACCCTGACAGGGATACTCTACGAGCAGTACTTC
NA	TRBV19	NA	TRBJ1-5	CASSISSSRQPQHF	TGTGCCAGTAGTATCTCTAGCAGTCGTCAGCCCCAGCATTTT
few	TRBV4-2	TRBD1	TRBJ2-7	CASSLRKTGTGGFYEQYF	TGTGCCAGCAGCCTCAGAAAAACCGGGACAGGGGGCTTCTACGAGCAGTACTTC
few	TRBV13	TRBD2	TRBJ2-5	CASSSGWTSGGVRRETQYF	TGTGCCAGCAGCTCCGGATGGACTAGCGGGGGGGTCCGAAGGGAGACCCAGTACTTC
many	TRBV12-3/TRBV12-4	NA	TRBJ2-3	CASSRGGSTDTQYF	TGTGCCAGCAGTAGGGGTGGGAGCACAGATACGCAGTATTTT
NA	TRBV2	NA	TRBJ2-2	CARGTSDTGELFF	TGTGCCAGAGGGACCAGTGACACCGGGGAGCTGTTTTTT
NA	TRBV19	TRBD2	TRBJ2-3	CASSIAGLAGRSTDTQYF	TGTGCCAGTAGTATAGCGGGACTAGCGGGAAGAAGCACAGATACGCAGTATTTT
many	TRBV7-2	NA	TRBJ2-3	CASSHRRQRLTDTQYF	TGTGCCAGCAGCCATCGTCGACAGCGCCTCACAGATACGCAGTATTTT
NA	TRBV6-5	TRBD1	TRBJ1-2	CASSYSGTGGAGDYGYTF	TGTGCCAGCAGTTACTCTGGGACAGGGGGCGCAGGTGACTATGGCTACACCTTC
NA	TRBV27	NA	TRBJ2-1	CASRGLSLLNYNEQFF	TGTGCCAGCAGGGGTCTCAGCCTCCTCAACTACAATGAGCAGTTCTTC